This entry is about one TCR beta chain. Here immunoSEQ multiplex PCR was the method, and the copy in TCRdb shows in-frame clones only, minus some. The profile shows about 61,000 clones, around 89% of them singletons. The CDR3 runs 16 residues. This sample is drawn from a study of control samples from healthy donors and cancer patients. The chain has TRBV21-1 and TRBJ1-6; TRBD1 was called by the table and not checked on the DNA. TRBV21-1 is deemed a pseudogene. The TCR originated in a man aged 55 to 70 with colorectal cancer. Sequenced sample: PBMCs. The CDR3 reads CASSKEGAGPNSPLHF. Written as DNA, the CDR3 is TGTGCCAGCAGCAAAGAGGGGGCAGGACCCAATTCACCCCTCCACTTT.